What follows are 30 T cell receptor beta chains derived from one specimen sequenced in a study of T cells in Graves' hyperthyroidism and ophthalmopathy. Regions amplified from RNA transcripts were the TCR beta CDR3 regions. First-round RT-PCR targeting the TCR CDR3 was performed with the HTBI primer set. TCRdb called the multiplex PCR reads again in MiXCR, with one record for every CDR3 protein. The sample carries fewer than 750,000 distinct CDR3 sequences, roughly 15% recorded once. The sample comprised blood. The receptors originated from a woman aged 45-59 years with Graves' ophthalmopathy.

This clonotype was seen at least ten times. The chain is built from TRBV20-1 and TRBJ2-3; possible D gene TRBD2, 7 bases. The CDR3 runs to 13 residues. V was trimmed by 7 bases and J by 0 bases, leaving 11 bases between them. CDR1 is DFQATT, CDR2 SNEGSKA, per germline (reference sequence). In DNA form, the CDR3 reads TGCAGTGGAGAGGGGGGGAGCACAGATACGCAGTATTTT. Translated, it gives CSGEGGSTDTQYF.

This clonotype was observed a few times. This chain connects TRBV15 to TRBJ2-1; D is perhaps TRBD2 (6 bases). There are 16 residues in the CDR3. V dropped 0 bases and J dropped 8 bases, with 17 bases sitting between them. Germline values: CDR1 LNHNV, CDR2 YYDKDF (reference sequence). In DNA form, the CDR3 reads TGTGCCACCAGCAGAGATCGGGGGAGGTCGGGGCATGAGCAGTTCTTC. It codes for CATSRDRGRSGHEQFF.

This clonotype has at least ten counts. As DNA, the CDR3 is TGTGCCAGCAGCTTAGGACGACAGCGGGGGCCCTCCTACGAGCAGTACTTC. This encodes CASSLGRQRGPSYEQYF. V and J are TRBV7-9 and TRBJ2-7, with 8 bases lining up with TRBD2. V was pared by 1 base and J by 0 bases, with 8 bases of the junction left unmatched. The CDR3 is 17 amino acids. Per the germline V gene, CDR1 is SEHNR and CDR2 is FQNEAQ (reference sequence).

This clonotype was counted between two and nine times. The chain couples TRBV19 to TRBJ2-2, with unresolved D. Trimming removed 3 bases from V and 5 bases from J, with 7 bases in between. This CDR3 contains 13 residues. In germline, CDR1 is LNHDA, CDR2 SQIVND (reference sequence). CDR3 region: CASSMAITGELFF. In DNA, the CDR3 is TGTGCCAGTAGTATGGCGATAACCGGGGAGCTGTTTTTT.

Many counts were recorded for this clonotype. The V call is TRBV18, the J call TRBJ1-1; 9 nucleotides line up with TRBD1. From germline, CDR1 is KGHSH and CDR2 LQKENI. The trim removed 8 bases at V and 3 bases at J, leaving 7 bases unmatched. This CDR3 has 14 residues. CDR3 sequence (DNA): TGTGCCAGCACACAGGGGGCCTGGGACACTGAAGCTTTCTTT. Protein: CASTQGAWDTEAFF.

This clonotype was found a few times. The V call is TRBV20-1, the J call TRBJ2-1; no clear D gene. The CDR3 sequence is 15 residues long. Looked up from germline, CDR1 is DFQATT and CDR2 is SNEGSKA (reference sequence). The V end lost 0 bases, the J end lost 3 bases, and 12 bases lay between the germline ends. The CDR3 here is CSARDRKGYYNEQFF. CDR3 bases: TGCAGTGCTAGAGACCGGAAGGGATACTACAATGAGCAGTTCTTC.

This clonotype was seen many times. The rearrangement joins TRBV5-5 to TRBJ2-2; TRBD1 agrees at 7 bases. The CDR3 totals 16 residues. Trimming cost V 0 bases and J 2 bases; bases outside gene matches: 4. Germline assignment: CDR1 SGHKS and CDR2 YYEKEE (reference sequence). The CDR3, as DNA: TGTGCCAGCAGCTTGGTAGGGGGCTTTAACACCGGGGAGCTGTTTTTT. Translating gives CASSLVGGFNTGELFF. Supplemented by reference TRBV5-5 and TRBJ2-2, the full variable domain reads DAGVTQSPTHLIKTRGQQVTLRCSPISGHKSVSWYQQVLGQGPQFIFQYYEKEERGRGNFPDRFSARQFPNYSSELNVNALLLGDSALYLCASSLVGGFNTGELFFGEGSRLTVL.

This clonotype was detected many times. Here the CDR3 DNA reads TGTGCCAGCAGCCCGCGGCGACAGGGGAGGATCTCTGGAAACACCATATATTTT. As protein: CASSPRRQGRISGNTIYF. V is TRBV11-2 and J is TRBJ1-3; the match to TRBD1 covers 8 bases. V dropped 5 bases and J dropped 0; count of bases not matched to a gene: 12. CDR3 length: 18 residues. Germline V lookup: CDR1 SGHAT, CDR2 FQNNGV.

This clonotype was counted only a few times. The genes are TRBV5-1 and TRBJ1-3; the D is unclear. The V and J ends lost 0 bases and 0 bases respectively, with 10 bases between them. CDR1 and CDR2 from the germline V gene are SGHRS and YFSETQ. The CDR3 extends over 16 amino acids. CDR3 nucleotide sequence: TGCGCCAGCAGCTTGGCCGCAGACCGCTCTGGAAACACCATATATTTT. Translated: CASSLAADRSGNTIYF.

This clonotype showed up many times. This sequence joins TRBV20-1 and TRBJ2-7; D gene uncertain. CDR1 is DFQATT and CDR2 is SNEGSKA in the germline V gene (reference sequence). CDR3 length equals 9 residues. V was pared by 4 bases and J by 5 bases, with 3 bases between. The CDR3 DNA reads TGCAGTGCTATAAACGAGCAGTACTTC. Protein product: CSAINEQYF.

At least ten counts were recorded for this clonotype. The chain combines TRBV7-2 with TRBJ2-3; 8 bases are a match to TRBD2. Germline CDR1 and CDR2: SGHTA and FQGNSA. V lost 2 bases to trimming and J lost 4 bases; unmatched junction nucleotides: 8. The CDR3 has 16 amino acids. CDR3 in amino acids: CASSLKWGLGPDTQYF. The CDR3 DNA reads TGTGCCAGCAGCTTAAAGTGGGGACTAGGGCCAGATACGCAGTATTTT.

This clonotype was found many times. V is TRBV10-3 and J is TRBJ2-1, with 7 bases matching TRBD1. CDR3 length: 12 residues. V lost 1 base, J lost 9 bases, and 0 bases stayed unmatched. Germline lookup yields CDR1 ENHRY and CDR2 SYGVKD. The CDR3 bases are TGTGCCATCAGTGAGTGGGACAGTGAGCAGTTCTTC. Its translation: CAISEWDSEQFF.

This clonotype has only a few counts. The CDR3 DNA is TGTGCCACCAGTTTTATGGGAACAGATACGCAGTATTTT. Translating gives CATSFMGTDTQYF. The chain is built from TRBV24-1 and TRBJ2-3; no clear D. This CDR3 is built from 13 residues. Germline V CDR1 and CDR2: KGHDR, SFDVKD. V was pared by 6 bases and J by 3 bases, with 9 bases between.

Only one count was recorded for this clonotype. V and J are TRBV19 and TRBJ2-1, with 7 nucleotides matching TRBD2. The CDR3 covers 17 residues. J lost 3 bases, V lost 7 bases, and 15 bases had no gene match. Germline V gene lookup returns CDR1 LNHDA and CDR2 SQIVND (reference sequence). The CDR3 sequence: CASTPERGAGVYNEQFF. DNA of the CDR3: TGTGCCAGTACTCCCGAAAGGGGCGCGGGGGTCTACAATGAGCAGTTCTTC.

As to this clonotype: A much bigger clone sits one base away, suggesting this may be a read error. The CDR3 sequence: CASSLAALAGINEQYF. The CDR3 DNA reads TGTGCCAGCAGCTTAGCGGCGTTAGCGGGAATCAACGAGCAGTACTTC. The chain carries TRBV7-6 and TRBJ2-7; 8 positions match TRBD2. CDR1 is SGHVS, CDR2 FNYEAQ, per germline. The CDR3 is 16 residues long. V lost 0 bases and J lost 5; bases outside the gene matches: 9.

This sequence joins TRBV9 and TRBJ2-2; 11 nucleotides agree with TRBD2. The germline V gene has CDR1 SGDLS and CDR2 YYNGEE. V dropped 4 bases and J dropped 3; count of bases not matched to a gene: 20. The CDR3 has 21 residues. CDR3 sequence reads: CASSTPSGLADRTRDTGELFF. The CDR3 DNA is TGTGCCAGCAGCACCCCGTCGGGACTAGCGGACCGAACGAGGGACACCGGGGAGCTGTTTTTT.

This clonotype was picked up many times. V usage is TRBV20-1 and J usage is TRBJ2-7, with D hard to call. The CDR3 covers 12 residues. Germline loops: CDR1 DFQATT, CDR2 SNEGSKA (reference sequence). Trimming shortened V by 5 bases and J by 2 bases, and 10 bases separated the two germline ends. The CDR3 DNA reads as TGCAGTGCTGTCGAGTTCACCTACGAGCAGTACTTC. This translates into CSAVEFTYEQYF.

This clonotype showed up many times. J is TRBJ2-7 and V is TRBV11-1; a weak D match, TRBD2 (5 bases). Between the trimmed V and J ends, which lost 2 bases and 6 bases, there was a span of 14 bases. The germline V gene encodes CDR1 SGHAT and CDR2 FQDESV (reference sequence). The CDR3 is 14 amino acids. CDR3 DNA sequence: TGTGCCAGCAGCTTATCCCGGGATCCGGGCGAGCAGTACTTC. Amino acid sequence: CASSLSRDPGEQYF.

The sample holds many counts of this clonotype. This chain links TRBV5-1 with TRBJ2-1, with TRBD2 matching 13 bases. This CDR3 contains 17 residues. V gave up 0 bases and J gave up 5 bases; unmatched junction bases: 5. CDR1 and CDR2 (germline): SGHRS, YFSETQ. The chain's CDR3 is CASSLGLAGGTNNEQFF. CDR3 DNA: TGCGCCAGCAGCTTGGGACTAGCGGGAGGCACTAACAATGAGCAGTTCTTC.

V gene TRBV12-3 or TRBV12-4 combines with J gene TRBJ2-5, with TRBD1 identical over 11 bases. CDR3 length: 13 amino acids. With V trimmed by 4 bases and J by 7 bases, 2 bases remained unmatched. The CDR3 loop is CASSWGQGGTQYF. The DNA for the CDR3 is TGTGCCAGCAGTTGGGGACAGGGGGGGACCCAGTACTTC.

There are many counts of this clonotype. The chain couples TRBV10-3 to TRBJ2-1; D possibly corresponds to TRBD2 (5 bases). Germline V gives CDR1 ENHRY, CDR2 SYGVKD. The CDR3 sequence is 15 residues long. V was clipped by 0 bases and J by 7 bases, with 13 bases between them. CDR3 in amino acids: CAISESTMVENEQFF. CDR3 in DNA: TGTGCCATCAGTGAGTCGACTATGGTGGAGAATGAGCAGTTCTTC.

This clonotype has more than one count but fewer than ten. V and J are TRBV27 and TRBJ2-1; 11 bases line up with TRBD2. V lost 5 bases and J lost 5; bases outside the gene matches: 8. Germline-derived CDR1 and CDR2 are MNHEY and SMNVEV (reference sequence). This CDR3 is built from 16 residues. The CDR3 here is CASSATSGRTNNEQFF. In DNA form, the CDR3 reads TGTGCCAGCAGTGCAACTAGCGGGAGAACGAACAATGAGCAGTTCTTC.

This clonotype was seen repeatedly, ten times or more. The CDR3 is CASSSPRDRGGEKLFF. CDR3 bases: TGTGCCAGCAGCTCGCCCCGGGACAGGGGCGGTGAAAAACTGTTTTTT. The genes are TRBV7-9 and TRBJ1-4, with 10 bases matching TRBD1. The CDR3 has 16 residues. The trim removed 4 bases at V and 7 bases at J, leaving 9 bases unmatched. The germline V gene encodes CDR1 SEHNR and CDR2 FQNEAQ (reference sequence). Full variable domain (outside the CDR3, taken from reference TRBV7-9 and TRBJ1-4): DTGVSQNPRHKITKRGQNVTFRCDPISEHNRLYWYRQTLGQGPEFLTYFQNEAQLEKSRLLSDRFSAERPKGSFSTLEIQRTEQGDSAMYLCASSSPRDRGGEKLFFGSGTQLSVL.

This clonotype was seen only a few times. V and J are TRBV7-2 and TRBJ1-5, with D possibly being TRBD1 (5 bases). The germline V and J ends were trimmed by 5 bases and 2 bases, with 10 bases remaining between them. The CDR3 sequence is 14 residues long. Germline V lookup: CDR1 SGHTA, CDR2 FQGNSA. The CDR3 coding sequence is TGTGCCAGCAGCGGGAGGGGTGGCAATCAGCCCCAGCATTTT. Translation: CASSGRGGNQPQHF.

J is TRBJ2-7 and V is TRBV28, with TRBD1 matching over 10 bases. The junction had 9 bases not matched to a gene; V was cut back by 5 bases and J by 5 bases. The CDR3 totals 15 residues. Looked up from germline, CDR1 is MDHEN and CDR2 is SYDVKM. The CDR3 spells CASSEETGGVDEQYF. The CDR3 DNA reads as TGTGCCAGCAGTGAGGAGACAGGGGGCGTCGACGAGCAGTACTTC.

The chain couples TRBV29-1 to TRBJ1-2; D possibly corresponds to TRBD1 (6 bases). V shed 0 bases and J shed 8 bases, with 13 bases lying between them. The CDR3 is 13 residues long. Looked up from germline, CDR1 is SQVTM and CDR2 is ANQGSEA. The CDR3 protein is CSVEEQQGSGYTF. The DNA of the CDR3 is TGCAGCGTTGAAGAGCAACAGGGCTCAGGCTACACCTTC.

This clonotype appeared many times. The V call is TRBV20-1, the J call TRBJ2-2; TRBD2 matches 10 bases. The germline V gene has CDR1 DFQATT and CDR2 SNEGSKA (reference sequence). V lost 8 bases, J lost 1 base, and 4 bases stayed unmatched. This CDR3 has 14 amino acids. CDR3 nucleotides: TGCAGTACCAGACTAGCGGGGAACACCGGGGAGCTGTTTTTT. This encodes CSTRLAGNTGELFF.

This clonotype has only one observation. The chain has TRBV28 and TRBJ1-4; D might be TRBD1 (5 bases). Looked up from germline, CDR1 is MDHEN and CDR2 is SYDVKM. Trimming left V 4 bases short and J 5 bases short, with 14 bases between. The CDR3 covers 15 residues. The CDR3: CASSSGGASNEKLFF. The CDR3 bases are TGTGCCAGCAGTTCTGGAGGGGCCTCGAATGAAAAACTGTTTTTT.

This clonotype was counted only a few times. This sequence joins TRBV12-3 or TRBV12-4 and TRBJ1-3; D possibly corresponds to TRBD1 (6 bases). V was clipped by 5 bases and J by 0 bases, with 11 bases between them. This CDR3 comprises 15 residues. The CDR3 loop reads CASSPTGSSGNTIYF. CDR3 bases: TGTGCCAGCAGTCCTACAGGGAGCTCTGGAAACACCATATATTTT.

This clonotype was seen ten or more times. This chain connects TRBV20-1 to TRBJ2-1; possibly TRBD2 for D (6 bases). Trimming removed 5 bases from V and 0 bases from J, with 11 bases in between. This CDR3 region has 14 residues. Looked up from germline, CDR1 is DFQATT and CDR2 is SNEGSKA (reference sequence). This chain's CDR3 is CSAWTTSSYNEQFF. CDR3 DNA: TGCAGTGCTTGGACTACGAGCTCCTACAATGAGCAGTTCTTC.